This T cell receptor (beta chain) was observed in a study of cytomegalovirus exposure and HLA in healthy donors. Whole-study results and caveats: Using a false discovery rate of 0.05, a later analysis showed that 16,951 TCR beta sequences were associated with HLA alleles. Common viral pathogens (according to a later analysis) appeared linked to several of the most significant clusters.

Note on this clone: Antigen: not known.

PCR involved 60 Vbeta and 13 Jbeta primers. TCRdb's copy holds only in-frame clones and misses some; the assay was immunoSEQ multiplex PCR. The table shows some 160,000 clones, with roughly 80% occurring only once. The CDR3 runs 15 residues. The V gene's germline CDR1 is LNHDA and CDR2 SQIVND (reference sequence). V lost 1 base to trimming and J lost 6 bases; unmatched junction nucleotides: 4. The V and J genes are TRBV19 and TRBJ2-2, with 8 bases that match TRBD1. The sequencing sample was made of PBMCs. This receptor was obtained from a male donor in good health and CMV-seronegative. The CDR3 bases are TGTGCCAGTAGTATAGTACCCAGGGGGCCCGGGGAGCTGTTTTTT. This encodes CASSIVPRGPGELFF.